This TCR beta chain was obtained from a study of blood T cell repertoires in COVID-19. Study-wide context: Samples taken during acute and convalescent COVID-19 were collected in the United States, Italy and Spain. From T cells, B-cell-depleted T cells, or PBMCs came the material, which was cDNA or gDNA.

Per the original data handling: Reference gene primer amplification yielded estimated nucleated cell counts. Clones were read by immunoSEQ multiplex PCR, and TCRdb kept only the in-frame ones, dropping some. From that table come the V and J calls and clone size; the DNA was used to work out D and trimming. The top ten hold around 6.8% of the sample, which has around 190,000 clones, more than 80% seen once. Unmatched junction bases numbered 19, after V lost 6 bases and J lost 4 bases. The CDR3 runs to 18 residues. CDR1 and CDR2 from the germline V gene are MNHEY and SMNVEV (reference sequence). The V and J genes are TRBV27 and TRBJ1-2; TRBD1 agrees at 8 bases. The TCR sequence derives from a human donor in a cohort sampled during active COVID-19. Sequencing input: peripheral blood. The CDR3 DNA follows: TGTGCCAGCAGCTTGTTCCAGGGGGCAATGGGGTCGGTCTATGGCTACACCTTC. This gives the protein CASSLFQGAMGSVYGYTF.